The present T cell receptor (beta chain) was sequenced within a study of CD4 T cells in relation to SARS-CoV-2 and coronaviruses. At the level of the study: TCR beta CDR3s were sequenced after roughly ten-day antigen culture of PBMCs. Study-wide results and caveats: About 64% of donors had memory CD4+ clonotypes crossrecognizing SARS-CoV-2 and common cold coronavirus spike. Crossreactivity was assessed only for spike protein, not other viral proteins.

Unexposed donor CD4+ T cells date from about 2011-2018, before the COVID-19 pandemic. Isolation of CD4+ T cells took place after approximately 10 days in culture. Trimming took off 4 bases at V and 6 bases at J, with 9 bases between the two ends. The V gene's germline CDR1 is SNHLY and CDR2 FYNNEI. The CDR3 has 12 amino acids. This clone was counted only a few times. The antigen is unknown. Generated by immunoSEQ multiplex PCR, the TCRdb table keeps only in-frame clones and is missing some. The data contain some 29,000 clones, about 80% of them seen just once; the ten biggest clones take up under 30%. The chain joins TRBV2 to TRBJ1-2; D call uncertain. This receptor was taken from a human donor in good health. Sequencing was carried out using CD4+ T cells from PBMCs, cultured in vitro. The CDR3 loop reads CASSAGPHGYTF. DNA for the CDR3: TGTGCCAGCAGTGCCGGGCCCCATGGCTACACCTTC.